Below, one TCR beta chain is given with its context. Which antigen it targets is not known. Per-base quality was not reported, and no clone a single base away is much larger than it. The treatment or condition tag for this specimen amounts to: 10-day PBMC culture with coronavirus spike peptide pools or control peptides (ViraFEST assay). The ViraFEST assay was used in the study, in which antigen-specific T cells were expanded with peptide pools and expanded clonotypes were subsequently identified by TCR sequencing. The convalescent patients' positive SARS-CoV-2 PCR tests were from March to December 2020, which was before the Alpha, Beta and Delta variants emerged in the United States. PBMCs were cultured at around 2 million per well in IMDM supplemented with approximately 5.3% human AB serum and 8.5 to 10 IU/ml IL-2, with approximately 9.2 ug/ml peptide pools added. Half of the culture medium was replaced with fresh IL-2-containing medium on days 3 and 7. After approximately 10 days of culture, CD4+ T cells were isolated by negative selection using the EasySep CD4+ T cell isolation kit. Ficoll-Paque Plus gradient centrifugation was used to isolate PBMCs from whole blood, and the isolated PBMCs were then either used fresh or cryopreserved at -140C. In general, triplicate wells were set up for every culture condition.

The library was prepared using PCR. DNA from cultured CD4+ T cells underwent TCR sequencing with the Oncomine TCR Beta short-read assay at the Johns Hopkins FTIC core. The QIAamp micro DNA kit was used to extract genomic DNA from the cultured CD4+ T cells. Oncomine TCR Beta libraries from cultured CD4+ T cells were pooled using unique dual indexes and sequenced on an Illumina iSeq 100. In the source study's methods: Non-productive sequences were removed, and CDR3s not starting with C, not ending with F or W, or shorter than 7 amino acids were discarded. The MANAFEST web application was used to identify antigen-specific clonotypes by comparing peptide-stimulated wells against reference wells and other culture wells. For a clone to be called positive, the clone needed an FDR below 0.05, an odds ratio above 5, and a productive frequency above 0.1% in at least two of three replicate wells. A clonotype was classed as cross-reactive if the clonotype showed significant expansion both in SARS-CoV-2 spike wells and in at least one common cold coronavirus spike condition. Similarity between CDR3 sequences was evaluated in R version 3.6.1 using Levenshtein distances (stringdist) and unrooted phylogenetic trees (ape). TCRdb reran the public reads through fastp at Q25 and MiXCR, keeping productive beta chains. Rows merge per CDR3 protein into single entries with the most common DNA and genes. V and J calls and clone size were set by TCRdb, not the authors. Recorded for this sample are 7,000 to 9,500 distinct CDR3 sequences; 50% to 70% of them occurred a single time. The ten top clones hold about a sixth of the sample.

This sample was included in a study of vaccination and CD4 T cells after COVID-19 (dated by TCRdb to between 2021 and 2023). Background on the whole study: Every convalescent patient had a positive nasal swab PCR test for SARS-CoV-2, with mild disease in several patients and severe disease in one. Each participant got two doses of either the Pfizer-BioNTech BNT162b2 vaccine (n=8) or the Moderna mRNA-1273 vaccine (n=2). Post-COVID blood samples from convalescent patients were collected a median of approximately 93 days after diagnosis, with a range of roughly 35 to 161 days. For stimulating the cultures, overlapping spike peptide pools were used, derived from SARS-CoV-2 as well as from the common cold coronaviruses HCoV-NL63, HCoV-OC43 and HCoV-229E. In the convalescent cohort there were six males and four females, among whom were two Hispanic individuals, seven Caucasians, two Asians and one multiracial person. The time from the second vaccine dose to post-vaccine blood sampling had a median of approximately 72 days and ranged from about 14 to 241 days. In roughly 10 COVID-19 convalescent patients and a few infection-naive healthy vaccine recipients, the spike-specific CD4+ TCR repertoire before mRNA vaccination was compared with the repertoire after mRNA vaccination. Control cultures received a CEFX viral epitope pool as the positive control, an HIV-1 Nef peptide pool as the negative control, or no peptide. Broader findings and caveats from the paper: Of the vaccine-specific clones found in convalescent patients, nearly all (304 of 307) were mono-reactive for SARS-CoV-2 spike instead of being cross-reactive with common cold coronaviruses. The median number of SARS-CoV-2-reactive clonotypes rose from 21 after infection to around 40 after vaccination, but the change was not significant. Relatively few convalescent patients were included in the study, and early timepoints after natural infection were not analyzed. In convalescent patients, a median roughly 86% of post-vaccine SARS-CoV-2-reactive clones were detected only after vaccination, suggesting vaccine-specific priming.

The germline V and J ends show losses of 4 bases and 1 base respectively, and no gene match explains 8 bases of the junction. Reading the germline V gene (reference sequence) gives CDR1 MNHEY and CDR2 SMNVEV. From the cysteine through the phenylalanine, the CDR3 covers 16 amino acids. Only CDR3 DNA remains: 48 bases, in frame from the first base. This specimen was cultured CD4+ T cells from blood, taken after SARS-CoV-2 vaccination. The receptor's source is a human donor with COVID-19. The chain couples TRBV27 to TRBJ2-5; 8 bases in between match TRBD2. The base sequence is TGTGCCAGCAGTTATAGTTCGGGGGGGTTCCAAGAGACCCAGTACTTC. This translates into CASSYSSGGFQETQYF.